The clone carrying this T cell receptor (beta chain) was seen repeatedly, ten times or more. What it recognizes is unknown. The data were taken from a study of response to subunit inactivated influenza vaccine. The CDR3 extends over 15 amino acids. The trim removed 4 bases at V and 0 bases at J, leaving 2 bases unmatched. Germline CDR1 SGHTA, CDR2 FQGNSA. Study conclusions and caveats: Authors suggested each seasonal flu vaccination may recruit only limited numbers of new T cells.

Each CDR3 protein gets one entry after TCRdb re-called the RT-PCR reads with MiXCR. Of more than 400,000 distinct CDR3 sequences in the sample, roughly 9.7% were seen once. The sample in question was PBMCs from blood, obtained more than 35 days after vaccination. The receptor's source is a man aged 45-65 years who received an inactivated influenza vaccine. The chain links TRBV7-2 to TRBJ2-1, with 8 bases that match TRBD1. CDR3 loop: CASSSGGSSYNEQFF. CDR3 nucleotides: TGTGCCAGCAGCTCAGGGGGCAGCTCCTACAATGAGCAGTTCTTC.